This TCR beta chain was recorded in a study of T cell responses to AZD1222 COVID-19 vaccine. General study points: Just a handful of AZD1222 recipients were seropositive at baseline. After two AZD1222 doses, spike-specific TCR breadth and depth rose versus day 0.

Comment on this clone: Its antigen is unidentified.

V lost 0 bases, J lost 5 bases, and 6 bases stayed unmatched. This CDR3 comprises 16 residues. Germline V lookup: CDR1 SGDLS, CDR2 YYNGEE. Assay: immunoSEQ multiplex PCR; the TCRdb copy retains only in-frame clones and omits some. The sample lists some 110,000 clones, about 88% occurring once. This receptor was identified in an adult who received the AZD1222 COVID-19 vaccine. The material sequenced was peripheral blood, taken 28 days after the second AZD1222 dose. J is TRBJ2-5 and V is TRBV9; TRBD2 matches at 11 bases. The CDR3 sequence is CASSVASGRIGETQYF. CDR3 in DNA: TGTGCCAGCAGCGTAGCTAGCGGGAGGATTGGGGAGACCCAGTACTTC.